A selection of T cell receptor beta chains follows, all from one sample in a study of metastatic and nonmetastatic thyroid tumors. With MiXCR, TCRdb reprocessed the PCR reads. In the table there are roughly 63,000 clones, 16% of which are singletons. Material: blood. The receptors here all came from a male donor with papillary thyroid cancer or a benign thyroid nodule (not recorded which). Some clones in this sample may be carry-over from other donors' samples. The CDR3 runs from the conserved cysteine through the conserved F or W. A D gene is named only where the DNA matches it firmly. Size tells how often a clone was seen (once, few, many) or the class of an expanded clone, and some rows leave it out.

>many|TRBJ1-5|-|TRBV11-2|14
TGTGCCAGCAGCTTAGGGGCGGGGAATCAGCCCCAGCATTTT
CASSLGAGNQPQHF
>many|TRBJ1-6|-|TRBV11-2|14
TGTGCCAGCAGCTCCGCCGGGGCCAATTCACCCCTCCACTTT
CASSSAGANSPLHF
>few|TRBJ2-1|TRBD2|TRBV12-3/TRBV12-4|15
TGTGCCAGCATTTTAATGGGTAGCGGGTACAATGAGCAGTTCTTC
CASILMGSGYNEQFF
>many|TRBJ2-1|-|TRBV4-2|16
TGTGCCAGCAGCGGCACGTGGGGGAGCTCCTACAATGAGCAGTTCTTC
CASSGTWGSSYNEQFF
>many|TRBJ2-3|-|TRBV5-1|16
TGCGCCAGCAGCTTGCGAGGGGGTGTAGGCACAGATACGCAGTATTTT
CASSLRGGVGTDTQYF
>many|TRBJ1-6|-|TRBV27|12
TGTGCCAGCAGGGAAGAGTATTCACCCCTCCACTTT
CASREEYSPLHF
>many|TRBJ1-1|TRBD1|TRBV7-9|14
TGTGCCAGCAGCCGAGGACAGGGGTGGCCTGAAGCTTTCTTT
CASSRGQGWPEAFF
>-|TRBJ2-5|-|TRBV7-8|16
TGTGCCAGCAGTACCCGACAGAAAGGGCGGCAAGAGACCCAGTACTTC
CASSTRQKGRQETQYF
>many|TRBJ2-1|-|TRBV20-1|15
TGCAGTGCCCTGGAGGCGACTCTCTCCTCTAATGAGCAGTTCTTC
CSALEATLSSNEQFF
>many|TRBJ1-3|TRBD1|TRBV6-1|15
TGTGCCAGCAGTCGCCGGACAGGGTCAGGAAACACCATATATTTT
CASSRRTGSGNTIYF
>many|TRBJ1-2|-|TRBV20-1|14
TGCAGTGCCTGGCGGGGCAGGTGGTCGTCTGGCTACACCTTC
CSAWRGRWSSGYTF
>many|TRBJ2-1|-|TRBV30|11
TGTGCCTGGAGTGTACTCAGTGAGCAGTTCTTC
CAWSVLSEQFF
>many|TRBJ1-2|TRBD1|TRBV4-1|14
TGCGCCAGCACCCAGGGGGGGCAGATGGGTGGCTACACCTTC
CASTQGGQMGGYTF
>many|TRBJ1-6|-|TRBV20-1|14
TGCAGTGCCCGCGTCTCCGTACAGGAAACACCCCTCCACTTT
CSARVSVQETPLHF
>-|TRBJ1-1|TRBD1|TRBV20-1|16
TGCAGTGCCAAACTACCGGGACAGGTGATGAACACTGAAGATTTCTTT
CSAKLPGQVMNTEDFF
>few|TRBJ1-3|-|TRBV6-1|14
TGTGCCAGCACCTCGTCGTGGACTGGAAACACCATATATTTT
CASTSSWTGNTIYF
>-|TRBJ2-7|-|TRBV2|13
TGTGCCAGCGGCCGACAGGTTGACTACGAGCAGTACTTC
CASGRQVDYEQYF
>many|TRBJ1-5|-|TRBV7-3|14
TGTGCCAGCAGCTTTGGGTATAGCAATCAGCCCCAGCATTTT
CASSFGYSNQPQHF
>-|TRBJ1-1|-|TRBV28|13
TGTGCCAGCACCAGGCGGAAGAACACTGAAGCTTTCTTT
CASTRRKNTEAFF
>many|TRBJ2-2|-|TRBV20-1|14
TGCAGTGCTTTCGACAGGAGGAACACCGGGGAGCTGTTTTTT
CSAFDRRNTGELFF
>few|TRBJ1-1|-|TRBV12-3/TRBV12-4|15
TGTGCCAGCAGTGACCTTGGGGGTTGGGGCACTGAAGCTTTCTTT
CASSDLGGWGTEAFF
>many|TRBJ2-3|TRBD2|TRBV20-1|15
TGCAGTGCTAAACGGGGAGGGGATAGCACAGATACGCAGTATTTT
CSAKRGGDSTDTQYF
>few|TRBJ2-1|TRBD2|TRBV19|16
TGTGCCAGTAGTACTATTGGGACTAGCGGGCACAATGAGCAGTTCTTC
CASSTIGTSGHNEQFF
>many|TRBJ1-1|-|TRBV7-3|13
TGTGCCAGCAGCTCAGACAGGAACACTGAAGCTTTCTTT
CASSSDRNTEAFF
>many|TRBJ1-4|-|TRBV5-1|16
TGCGCCAGCAGCTTCGGGGACCCCACGGAGGGTGAAAAACTGTTTTTT
CASSFGDPTEGEKLFF
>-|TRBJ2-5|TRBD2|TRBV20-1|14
TGCAGTGCTGACGGCCCGGGAGGGCAAGAGACCCAGTACTTC
CSADGPGGQETQYF
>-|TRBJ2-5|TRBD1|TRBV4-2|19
TGTGCCAGCAGCCAAGGGGCCTTGGGGGCAGGGGGCAGACAAGAGACCCAGTACTTC
CASSQGALGAGGRQETQYF
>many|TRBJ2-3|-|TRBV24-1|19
TGTGCCACCAGTGGTTCGGGGGAATCGGTTTCCTTTAGCACAGATACGCAGTATTTT
CATSGSGESVSFSTDTQYF
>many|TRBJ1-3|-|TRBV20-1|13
TGCAGTGCCAAACTTGGGGCTGGAAACACCATATATTTT
CSAKLGAGNTIYF
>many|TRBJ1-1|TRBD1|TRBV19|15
TGTGCCAGTAGTATTACCTGGACAGGCCTAGTTGAAGCTTTCTTT
CASSITWTGLVEAFF
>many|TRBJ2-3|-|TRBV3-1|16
TGTGCCAGCAGCCAAGGGTTGTCGGCAGCACGGGTTACGCAGTATTTT
CASSQGLSAARVTQYF
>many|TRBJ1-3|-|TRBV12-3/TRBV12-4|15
TGTGCCAGCAGTCCCGACCGATTCTCCGGAAACACCATATATTTT
CASSPDRFSGNTIYF
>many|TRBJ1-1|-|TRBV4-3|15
TGCGCCAGCAGCCAAGACGCGGGCATGAACACTGAAGCTTTCTTT
CASSQDAGMNTEAFF
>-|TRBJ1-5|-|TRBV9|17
TGTGCCAGCAGCGGGTGGGCTCGCCTGGCAGTGGTTCAGCCCCAGCATTTT
CASSGWARLAVVQPQHF
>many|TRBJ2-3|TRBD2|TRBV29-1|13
TGCAGCGTTCCCGGCGGGAGGACCGATACGCAGTATTTT
CSVPGGRTDTQYF
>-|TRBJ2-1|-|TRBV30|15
TGTGCCTGGATTGGTGTTAGCGGCTTCTACAATGAGCAGTTCTTC
CAWIGVSGFYNEQFF
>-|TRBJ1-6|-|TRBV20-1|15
TGCAGTGCTAGAGGGAATACTGGGGGAAGTTCACCCCTCCACTTT
CSARGNTGGSSPLHF
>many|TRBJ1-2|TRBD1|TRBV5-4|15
TGTGCCAGCAGCTTGCCGGGACAGATGAACTATGGCTACACCTTC
CASSLPGQMNYGYTF
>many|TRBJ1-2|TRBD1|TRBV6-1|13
TGTGCCAGCAGCCCGGGACAGACATATGGCTACACCTTC
CASSPGQTYGYTF
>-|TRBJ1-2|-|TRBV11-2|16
TGTGCCAGCAGCTTAATAGCATTATTGGACCTGTATGGCTACACCTTC
CASSLIALLDLYGYTF
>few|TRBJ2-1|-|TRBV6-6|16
TGTGCCAGCAGTTACTCTCTTAGCGGAATCTACAATGAGCAGTTCTTC
CASSYSLSGIYNEQFF
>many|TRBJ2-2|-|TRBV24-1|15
TGTGCCACCAGTGATTTAGGAGCCCATACCGGGGAGCTGTTTTTT
CATSDLGAHTGELFF
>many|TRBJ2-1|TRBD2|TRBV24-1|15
TGTGCCACCAGTGCAGGGACTAGCGGGACGAATGAGCAGTTCTTC
CATSAGTSGTNEQFF
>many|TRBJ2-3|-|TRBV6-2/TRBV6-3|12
TGTGCCAGCAGTTACACGGGCTTTGGGCAGTATTTT
CASSYTGFGQYF
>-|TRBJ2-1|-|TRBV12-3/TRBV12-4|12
TGTGCCAGCAGTGAGGGGGCGGGGGAGCAGTTCTTC
CASSEGAGEQFF
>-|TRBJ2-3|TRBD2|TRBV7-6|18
TGTGCCAGCAGTTCCATGGGACTAGCGGAGGCTAGCACAGATACGCAGTATTTT
CASSSMGLAEASTDTQYF